This TCR beta chain comes out of a study of blood T cell repertoires in COVID-19. Study-wide background: The United States, Italy and Spain provided the acute and convalescent COVID-19 samples. Sample material is recorded as cDNA or gDNA derived from T cells, B-cell-depleted T cells, or PBMCs.

As originally analysed: Estimation of nucleated cell counts relied on the amplification of reference gene primers. Profiling relied on immunoSEQ multiplex PCR, and the TCRdb table lists in-frame clones only, not all of them. V and J calls and clone size come straight from that table; D and trimming were deduced from the DNA. Altogether under 300,000 clones are present, roughly nine tenths being singletons, with the ten largest covering 3.6%. The CDR3 consists of 15 residues. Trimming left V 7 bases short and J 3 bases short, with 19 bases between. Germline assignment: CDR1 MNHEY and CDR2 SVGAGI. Sample: peripheral blood. The chain joins TRBV6-5 to TRBJ2-7; weak D call: TRBD1 (5 bases). The TCR sequence derives from a man aged 18 to 30 with active or convalescent COVID-19. CDR3 amino acids: CASKVDQGANYEQYF. In nucleotides, the CDR3 is TGTGCCAGCAAGGTCGATCAAGGGGCGAACTACGAGCAGTACTTC.